The next 18 T cell receptor beta chains were all read from a single sample in a study of T cells after yellow fever vaccination. One entry per CDR3 protein results from TCRdb running MiXCR on the 5' RACE reads. The data hold 500,000 to 650,000 distinct CDR3 sequences, with 10% to 15% observed a single time. Source: PBMCs, taken on the day of the yellow fever booster vaccination. Source of these receptors: a man under 40 who received the YFV17D yellow fever vaccine.

The J gene is TRBJ1-2, the V gene TRBV27, with D possibly TRBD1 on 5 matching bases. This CDR3 is built from 15 residues. The germline V gene encodes CDR1 MNHEY and CDR2 SMNVEV (reference sequence). Trimming shortened V by 6 bases and J by 5 bases, and 19 bases separated the two germline ends. The CDR3 sequence is CASSPLMDQGYGYTF. The CDR3 DNA sequence: TGTGCCAGCAGCCCACTTATGGATCAGGGATATGGCTACACCTTC.

This clonotype has a handful of counts. The chain joins TRBV18 to TRBJ1-5; 7 positions agree with TRBD1. Per the germline V gene, CDR1 is KGHSH and CDR2 is LQKENI. The ends lost 2 bases at V and 6 bases at J; junction bases unmatched: 10. The CDR3 is made up of 16 amino acids. CDR3 protein: CASSPTSNRGSQPQHF. CDR3 DNA sequence: TGTGCCAGCTCACCAACGTCTAACAGGGGAAGTCAGCCCCAGCATTTT.

The sample holds a few counts of this clonotype. This sequence joins TRBV12-5 and TRBJ1-1; possibly TRBD1 for D (6 bases). V dropped 6 bases and J dropped 1 base, with 9 bases sitting between them. The germline CDR1 and CDR2 sequences are LGHNT and FRNRAP. This CDR3 spans 13 amino acids. The CDR3 spells CASGRGQNTEAFF. The CDR3, as DNA: TGTGCTAGTGGCAGGGGCCAGAACACTGAAGCTTTCTTT.

This clonotype appeared a few times. This chain uses TRBV6-1 with TRBJ2-5, with a possible D match to TRBD2 (5 bases). Trimming removed 1 base from V and 3 bases from J, with 6 bases in between. This CDR3 spans 13 amino acids. CDR1 MNHNS and CDR2 SASEGT come from the germline V gene. The DNA for the CDR3 is TGTGCCAGCAGTGAAGGACTAAAAGAGACCCAGTACTTC. Its translation is CASSEGLKETQYF.

This clonotype has a count of ten or more. The rearrangement uses TRBV6-2 or TRBV6-3 and TRBJ2-1, with D uncertain. CDR3 length equals 12 residues. V gave up 8 bases and J gave up 3 bases, with 8 bases separating them. Germline V gives CDR1 MNHEY, CDR2 SVGEGT. In DNA, the CDR3 is TGTGCCAGCCAAGAGGTCTACAATGAGCAGTTCTTC. This gives the protein CASQEVYNEQFF.

This clonotype was recorded a few times. V usage is TRBV7-2 and J usage is TRBJ2-7, with D possibly matching TRBD1 (6 bases). This CDR3 contains 14 residues. V lost 1 base, J lost 5 bases, and 12 bases lay in between. Per germline, CDR1 SGHTA and CDR2 FQGNSA. CDR3 in DNA: TGTGCCAGCAGCTTAGTTAGGGCAGGGGACGAGCAGTACTTC. Translating it yields CASSLVRAGDEQYF.

This clonotype was detected a few times. The V call is TRBV30, the J call TRBJ2-5; 7 bases align to TRBD1. Germline V CDR1 and CDR2: GTSNPN, SVGIG (reference sequence). The J segment lost 7 bases and the V segment lost 4 bases, leaving 6 bases of the junction unmatched. CDR3 size: 12 residues. The CDR3 loop reads CAWKGTAATQYF. In DNA, the CDR3 is TGTGCCTGGAAAGGGACAGCGGCGACCCAGTACTTC.

A few counts support this clonotype. The chain joins TRBV7-2 to TRBJ2-7; no clear D gene. V was shortened by 4 bases and J by 4 bases, with 17 bases between the two germline ends. Germline CDR1 reads SGHTA; CDR2 reads FQGNSA. CDR3 length: 15 amino acids. CDR3 nucleotides: TGTGCCAGCAGCTCAGAAAGCAATTCCATTTACGAGCAGTACTTC. This codes for CASSSESNSIYEQYF.

This chain uses TRBV29-1 with TRBJ1-1; 9 positions match TRBD1. V shed 8 bases and J 4 bases; nucleotides not matched to a gene: 8. Germline V gene lookup returns CDR1 SQVTM and CDR2 ANQGSEA. This CDR3 is built from 13 residues. CDR3 region: CSSSTGGGTEAFF. The CDR3 bases are TGCAGCTCTTCGACAGGGGGAGGCACTGAAGCTTTCTTT.

This clonotype was observed a few times. This chain links TRBV19 with TRBJ1-5; no reliable D call. V lost 3 bases and J 0 bases, leaving 15 bases between the germline ends. From germline, CDR1 is LNHDA and CDR2 SQIVND (reference sequence). The CDR3 covers 17 residues. The CDR3 loop reads CASSINPSAYSNQPQHF. CDR3 bases: TGTGCCAGTAGTATTAATCCTTCAGCCTATAGCAATCAGCCCCAGCATTTT.

With regard to this clonotype: One base away lies a much larger clone, so this may be a sequencing read error. The V and J genes are TRBV15 and TRBJ2-2; D remains ambiguous. The CDR3 has 13 amino acids. V was trimmed by 0 bases and J by 9 bases, leaving 8 bases between them. From germline, CDR1 is LNHNV and CDR2 YYDKDF (reference sequence). The CDR3 protein is CATSRDQTRELFF. The CDR3 DNA reads as TGTGCCACCAGCAGAGACCAAACCAGGGAGCTGTTTTTT.

This clonotype was counted between two and nine times. The rearrangement links TRBV5-1 to TRBJ1-1, with a weak D call TRBD1 (6 bases). Deletions cut 4 bases from V and 4 bases from J, with 20 bases between. The germline gives CDR1 SGHRS, CDR2 YFSETQ. The CDR3 is 16 residues long. CDR3 DNA: TGCGCCAGCAGCCCAGGCGGACAGCTGGTTGGCACTGAAGCTTTCTTT. Translation: CASSPGGQLVGTEAFF.

This clonotype was seen a handful of times. V and J are TRBV19 and TRBJ2-1; 8 bases are shared with TRBD2. This CDR3 spans 17 amino acids. Germline V CDR1 and CDR2: LNHDA, SQIVND (reference sequence). With V trimmed by 10 bases and J by 8 bases, 22 bases remained unmatched. The CDR3: CATFPGRSGRSEYEQFF. The CDR3 DNA sequence: TGTGCCACCTTCCCGGGCAGAAGCGGGAGAAGTGAGTATGAGCAGTTCTTC.

This clonotype was found a few times. The V and J genes are TRBV6-5 and TRBJ2-3; D is unresolved. The germline V gene encodes CDR1 MNHEY and CDR2 SVGAGI. This CDR3 has 15 residues. The V end lost 8 bases, the J end lost 4 bases, and 19 bases lay between the germline ends. The CDR3 sequence: CASFPRRARADTQYF. The CDR3, as DNA: TGTGCCAGCTTCCCCCGGCGCGCCCGAGCAGATACGCAGTATTTT.

This clonotype occurred a few times. This chain connects TRBV30 to TRBJ2-1, with TRBD1 as a possible D gene (6 bases). This CDR3 is 16 amino acids long. The V and J ends lost 6 bases and 0 bases respectively, with 18 bases between them. The germline gives CDR1 GTSNPN, CDR2 SVGIG (reference sequence). CDR3 in amino acids: CACHDGGSFSYNEQFF. The CDR3 coding sequence is TGTGCCTGCCACGATGGGGGCAGCTTCTCCTACAATGAGCAGTTCTTC.

J is TRBJ2-7 and V is TRBV5-1; 8 positions match TRBD1. The V gene end was trimmed by 2 bases and the J gene end by 6 bases; junction bases not matched to a gene: 10. The CDR3 is 15 amino acids. Germline lookup yields CDR1 SGHRS and CDR2 YFSETQ. In nucleotides, the CDR3 is TGCGCCAGCAGCTTCCGAGGACAGGGATCGGGCGAGCAGTACTTC. Translated, it gives CASSFRGQGSGEQYF.

This clonotype has only a few counts. V and J are TRBV5-1 and TRBJ1-2; a weak D match, TRBD1 (6 bases). This CDR3 is 15 amino acids long. Germline CDR1 SGHRS, CDR2 YFSETQ. V was trimmed by 2 bases and J by 4 bases, leaving 15 bases between them. CDR3 sequence: CASSLGPDRIYGYTF. The CDR3 DNA is TGCGCCAGCAGCTTAGGCCCGGACAGAATCTATGGCTACACCTTC.

There are a few counts of this clonotype. The chain uses TRBV7-2 and TRBJ2-7; 8 positions agree with TRBD2. Germline-derived CDR1 and CDR2 are SGHTA and FQGNSA. This CDR3 contains 16 residues. V lost 0 bases, J lost 5 bases, and 9 bases stayed unmatched. This chain's CDR3 is CASSLAISQRENEQYF. CDR3 sequence (DNA): TGTGCCAGCAGCTTAGCCATCAGCCAGCGGGAGAACGAGCAGTACTTC.